This TCR beta chain was profiled in a study of response to subunit inactivated influenza vaccine. Study-wide points: The authors suggested that few new T cells are recruited per seasonal influenza vaccination.

In this sample, this clonotype turned up a few times. Antigen unknown. TCRdb re-called the RT-PCR reads through MiXCR, storing one row per CDR3 protein. The table lists about 580,000 distinct CDR3 sequences, 12% to 15% of them singletons. CDR3 size: 14 residues. Between the trimmed V and J ends, which lost 6 bases and 5 bases, there was a span of 13 bases. V gene TRBV12-3 or TRBV12-4 combines with J gene TRBJ1-4; D not certain. This receptor was obtained from a man aged 50 to 59 who received an inactivated influenza vaccine. Source: PBMCs from blood, taken 12 days after vaccination. For the CDR3, the DNA is TGTGCCAGCAGAGCGCCGGGTACCAATGAAAAACTGTTTTTT. Amino acid sequence: CASRAPGTNEKLFF.